This TCR beta chain came from a study of T cells after yellow fever vaccination. TCRdb re-called the 5' RACE reads through MiXCR, storing one row per CDR3 protein. The sample holds about 130,000 distinct CDR3 sequences, around 7.4% seen once. This clonotype was recorded a few times. Its target is not known. One end of the junction fails to match germline, which may point to a read error. This CDR3 spans 14 amino acids. Looked up from germline, CDR1 is SGHRS and CDR2 is YFSETQ. Notes on the study in general: Most primary-vaccination clones recurred post-booster (approximately 95% CD4, 88% CD8). Overall, a small share of clonotypes was seen in both CD4 and CD8 compartments.

Sequenced material: CD4+ T cells sorted from PBMCs, taken about 10 days after the first yellow fever vaccination. The rearrangement links TRBV5-1 to TRBJ2-4, with D perhaps matching TRBD1 or TRBD2 (5 bases each). This clonotype was sampled from a man aged 18 to 35 who received the YFV17D yellow fever vaccine. This chain's CDR3 is CSSSLAAGRNIQYF. CDR3 DNA: TGCTCCAGCAGCTTGGCGGCAGGGAGAAACATTCAGTACTTC.